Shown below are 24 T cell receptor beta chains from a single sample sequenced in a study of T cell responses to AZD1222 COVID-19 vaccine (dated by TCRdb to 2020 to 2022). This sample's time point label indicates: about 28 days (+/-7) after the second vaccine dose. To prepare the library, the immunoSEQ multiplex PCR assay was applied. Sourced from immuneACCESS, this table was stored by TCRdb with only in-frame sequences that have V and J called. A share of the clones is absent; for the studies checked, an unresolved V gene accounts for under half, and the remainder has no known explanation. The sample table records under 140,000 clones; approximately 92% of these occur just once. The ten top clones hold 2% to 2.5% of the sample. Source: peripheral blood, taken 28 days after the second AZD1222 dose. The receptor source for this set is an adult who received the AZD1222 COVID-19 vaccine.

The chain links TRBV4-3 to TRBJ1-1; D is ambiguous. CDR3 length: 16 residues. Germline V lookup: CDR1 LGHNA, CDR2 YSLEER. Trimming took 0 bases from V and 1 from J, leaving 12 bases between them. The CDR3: CASSQDRMRRNTEAFF. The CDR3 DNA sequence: TGCGCCAGCAGCCAAGACAGAATGCGTAGGAACACTGAAGCTTTCTTT.

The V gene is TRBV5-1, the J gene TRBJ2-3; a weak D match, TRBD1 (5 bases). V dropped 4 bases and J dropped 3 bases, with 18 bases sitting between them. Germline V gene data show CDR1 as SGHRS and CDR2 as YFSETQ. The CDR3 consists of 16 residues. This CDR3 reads CASSQEAGKVTDTQYF. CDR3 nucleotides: TGCGCCAGCAGCCAAGAGGCAGGGAAGGTAACAGATACGCAGTATTTT.

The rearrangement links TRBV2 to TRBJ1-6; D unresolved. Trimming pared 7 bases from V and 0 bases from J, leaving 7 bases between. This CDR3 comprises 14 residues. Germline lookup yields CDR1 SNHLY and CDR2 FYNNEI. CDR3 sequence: CASIRSSYNSPLHF. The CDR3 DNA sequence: TGTGCCAGCATAAGGAGCTCCTATAATTCACCCCTCCACTTT.

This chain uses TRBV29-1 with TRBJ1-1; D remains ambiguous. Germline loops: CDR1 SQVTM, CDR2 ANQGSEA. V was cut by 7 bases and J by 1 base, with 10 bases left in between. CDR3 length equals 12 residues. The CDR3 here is CSARRRNTEAFF. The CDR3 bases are TGCAGCGCCCGACGAAGGAACACTGAAGCTTTCTTT.

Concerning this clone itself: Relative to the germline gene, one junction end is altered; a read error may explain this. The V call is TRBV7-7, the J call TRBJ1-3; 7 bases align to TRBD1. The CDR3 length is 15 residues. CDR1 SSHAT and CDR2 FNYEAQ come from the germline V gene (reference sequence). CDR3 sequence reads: CASSEQGLSGNTIYF. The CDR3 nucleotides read TGTGCTAGCAGCGAACAGGGGCTTTCTGGAAACACCATATATTTT.

The CDR3, as DNA: TGTGCCATCAGTTCTCCGCCGGCTCAGACCCCTTCCGGGGATACGCAGTATTTT. Translation: CAISSPPAQTPSGDTQYF. The chain combines TRBV10-3 with TRBJ2-3; no clear D. CDR3 length equals 18 residues. Germline V gene sequence: CDR1 ENHRY, CDR2 SYGVKD. The germline V and J ends were trimmed by 5 bases and 6 bases, with 27 bases remaining between them.

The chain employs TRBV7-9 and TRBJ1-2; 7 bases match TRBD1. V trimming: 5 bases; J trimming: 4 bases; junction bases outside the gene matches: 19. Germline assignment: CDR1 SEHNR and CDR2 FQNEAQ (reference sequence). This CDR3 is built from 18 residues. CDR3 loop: CASSNRGTVAPRVYGYTF. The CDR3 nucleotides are TGTGCCAGCAGCAATCGTGGGACAGTCGCTCCGAGAGTCTATGGCTACACCTTC.

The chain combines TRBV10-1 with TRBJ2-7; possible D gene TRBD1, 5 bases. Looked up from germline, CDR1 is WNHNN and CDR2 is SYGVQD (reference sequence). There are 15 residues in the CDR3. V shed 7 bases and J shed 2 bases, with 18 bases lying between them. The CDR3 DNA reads TGCGCCAGCAAAACCCCCGTTGACAGACCCTACGAGCAGTACTTC. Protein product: CASKTPVDRPYEQYF.

CDR3 in amino acids: CASSIAGLETQYF. The CDR3 DNA sequence: TGTGCCAGCAGTATAGCGGGGTTGGAGACCCAGTACTTC. V and J are TRBV2 and TRBJ2-5; 8 nucleotides match TRBD2. This CDR3 is built from 13 residues. With 5 bases clipped from V and 5 bases from J, the junction kept 4 bases outside the gene matches. The V gene's germline CDR1 is SNHLY and CDR2 FYNNEI.

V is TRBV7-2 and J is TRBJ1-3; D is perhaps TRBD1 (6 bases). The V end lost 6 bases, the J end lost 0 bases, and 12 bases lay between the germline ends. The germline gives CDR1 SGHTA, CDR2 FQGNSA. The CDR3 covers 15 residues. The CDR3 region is CASRRGQISGNTIYF. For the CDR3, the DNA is TGTGCCAGCAGACGCGGACAGATCTCTGGAAACACCATATATTTT.

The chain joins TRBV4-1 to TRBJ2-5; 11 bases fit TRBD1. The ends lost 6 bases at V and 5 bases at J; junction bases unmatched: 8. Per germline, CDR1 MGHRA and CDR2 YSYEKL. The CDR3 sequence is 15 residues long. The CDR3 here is CASSPGTGGMETQYF. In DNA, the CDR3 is TGCGCCAGCAGTCCCGGGACAGGGGGAATGGAGACCCAGTACTTC.

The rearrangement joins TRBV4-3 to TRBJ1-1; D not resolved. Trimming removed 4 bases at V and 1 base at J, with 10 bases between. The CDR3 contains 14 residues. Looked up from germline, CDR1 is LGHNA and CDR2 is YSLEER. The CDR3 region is CASSPDETNTEAFF. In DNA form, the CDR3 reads TGCGCCAGCAGCCCCGACGAGACGAACACTGAAGCTTTCTTT.

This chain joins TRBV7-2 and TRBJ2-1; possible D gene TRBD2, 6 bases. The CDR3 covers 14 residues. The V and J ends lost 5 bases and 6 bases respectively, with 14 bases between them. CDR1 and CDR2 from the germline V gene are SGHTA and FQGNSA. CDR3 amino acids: CASSAVQAGNEQFF. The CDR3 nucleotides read TGTGCCAGCAGCGCCGTTCAAGCGGGCAATGAGCAGTTCTTC.

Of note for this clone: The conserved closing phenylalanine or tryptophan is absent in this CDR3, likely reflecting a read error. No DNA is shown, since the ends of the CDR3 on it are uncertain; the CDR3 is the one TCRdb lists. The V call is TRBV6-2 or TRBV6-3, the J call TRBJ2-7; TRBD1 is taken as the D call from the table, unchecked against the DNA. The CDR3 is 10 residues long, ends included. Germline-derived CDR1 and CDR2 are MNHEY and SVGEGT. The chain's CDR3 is CASSSPGGDL.

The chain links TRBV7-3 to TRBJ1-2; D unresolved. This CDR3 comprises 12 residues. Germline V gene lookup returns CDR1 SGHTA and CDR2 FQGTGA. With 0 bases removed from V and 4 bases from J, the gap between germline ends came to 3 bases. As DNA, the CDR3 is TGTGCCAGCAGCTTAACCGGCTATGGCTACACCTTC. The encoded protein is CASSLTGYGYTF.

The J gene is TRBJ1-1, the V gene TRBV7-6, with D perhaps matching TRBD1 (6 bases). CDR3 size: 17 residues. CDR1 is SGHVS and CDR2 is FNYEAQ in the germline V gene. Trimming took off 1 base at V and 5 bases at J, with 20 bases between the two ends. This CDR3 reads CASSLGGLGARGTEAFF. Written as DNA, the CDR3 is TGTGCCAGCAGCTTAGGGGGACTGGGGGCTCGAGGGACTGAAGCTTTCTTT.

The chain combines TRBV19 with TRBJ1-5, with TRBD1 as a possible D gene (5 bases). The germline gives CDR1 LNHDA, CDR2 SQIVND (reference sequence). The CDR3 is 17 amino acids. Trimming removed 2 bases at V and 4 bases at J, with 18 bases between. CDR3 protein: CASSIYRSTLGNQPQHF. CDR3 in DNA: TGTGCCAGTAGTATATACAGGAGTACCCTTGGAAATCAGCCCCAGCATTTT.

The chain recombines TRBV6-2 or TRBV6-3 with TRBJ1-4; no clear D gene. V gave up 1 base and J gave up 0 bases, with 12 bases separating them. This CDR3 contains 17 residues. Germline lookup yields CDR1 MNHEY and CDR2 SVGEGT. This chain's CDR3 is CASSYFQVSSTNEKLFF. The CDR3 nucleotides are TGTGCCAGCAGTTACTTTCAGGTGAGTTCAACTAATGAAAAACTGTTTTTT.

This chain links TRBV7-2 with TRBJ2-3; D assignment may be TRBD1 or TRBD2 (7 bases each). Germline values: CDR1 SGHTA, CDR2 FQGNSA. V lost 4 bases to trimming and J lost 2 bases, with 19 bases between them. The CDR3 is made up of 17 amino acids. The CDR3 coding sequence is TGTGCCAGCAGCTCCAGGGGGGGGACGGAGTTCACAGATACGCAGTATTTT. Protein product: CASSSRGGTEFTDTQYF.

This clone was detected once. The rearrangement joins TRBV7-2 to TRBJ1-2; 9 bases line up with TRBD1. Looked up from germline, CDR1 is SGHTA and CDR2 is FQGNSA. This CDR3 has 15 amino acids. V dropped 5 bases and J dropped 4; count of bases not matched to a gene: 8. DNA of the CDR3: TGTGCCAGCAGCCCCCAAACAGGGGGCGGCTATGGCTACACCTTC. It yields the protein CASSPQTGGGYGYTF.

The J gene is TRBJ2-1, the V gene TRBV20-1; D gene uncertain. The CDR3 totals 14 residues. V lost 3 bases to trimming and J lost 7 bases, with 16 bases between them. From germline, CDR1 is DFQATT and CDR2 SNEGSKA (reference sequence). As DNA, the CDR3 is TGCAGTGCTAGTAGTAGACCCCCGGAGAATGAGCAGTTCTTC. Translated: CSASSRPPENEQFF.

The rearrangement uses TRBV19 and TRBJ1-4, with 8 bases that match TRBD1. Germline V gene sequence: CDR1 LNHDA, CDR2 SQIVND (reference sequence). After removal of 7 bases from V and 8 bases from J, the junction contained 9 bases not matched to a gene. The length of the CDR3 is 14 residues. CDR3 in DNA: TGTGCCAGTAATCAACAGGGGGGTGTCGAAAAACTGTTTTTT. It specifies CASNQQGGVEKLFF.

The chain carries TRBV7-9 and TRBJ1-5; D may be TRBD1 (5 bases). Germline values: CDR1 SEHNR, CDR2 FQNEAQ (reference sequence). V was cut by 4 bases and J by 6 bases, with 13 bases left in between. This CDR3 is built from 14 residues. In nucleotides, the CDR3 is TGTGCCAGCAGCTCCGGCCTGGGGGTTCAGCCCCAGCATTTT. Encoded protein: CASSSGLGVQPQHF.

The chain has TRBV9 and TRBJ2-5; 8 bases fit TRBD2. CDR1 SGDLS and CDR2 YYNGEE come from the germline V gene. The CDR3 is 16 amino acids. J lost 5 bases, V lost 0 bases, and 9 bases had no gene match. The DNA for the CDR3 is TGTGCCAGCAGCGTAGTCGGACTAGCTAGGCGGGAGACCCAGTACTTC. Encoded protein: CASSVVGLARRETQYF.